This T cell receptor beta chain is drawn from a study of T cells in localized non-small cell lung cancer. The study, taken as a whole, reports: Median about 58 top-100 tumor clones were shared with paired adjacent lung. Elevated circulating T cell density in blood was associated with longer overall survival. Analysis by sequencing included only one tumor region, so heterogeneity remains possible. Uninvolved adjacent lung showed peak T cell clonality, exceeding tumor.

A note on this clone: Antigen specificity is unknown.

Here immunoSEQ multiplex PCR was the method, and the copy in TCRdb shows in-frame clones only, minus some. The sample has some 72,000 clones, approximately 84% seen once; the top ten hold approximately 2.5%. CDR1 and CDR2 from the germline V gene are MNHNY and SVGAGI (reference sequence). The V gene lost 6 bases and the J gene lost 5 bases, with 11 bases spanning the gap. This CDR3 is built from 13 residues. This sequence was found in a man between 40 and 70 years old with stage I lung adenocarcinoma. This material consisted of peripheral blood, taken before any cancer treatment. The chain uses TRBV6-6 and TRBJ2-1, with D possibly being TRBD2 (6 bases). CDR3 sequence: CASSFRRDNEQFF. CDR3 coding DNA: TGTGCCAGCAGCTTCCGGAGGGACAATGAGCAGTTCTTC.